The entry below describes one T cell receptor beta chain. The assay, immunoSEQ v3.0, was run at survey level. Sequencing was performed with immunoSEQ multiplex PCR; in TCRdb, only in-frame clones are kept and a portion is missing. The sample contains tens of thousands of clones, 87% of which appear only once. A minimum of one pre-ART and two post-ART PBMC samples existed for each donor. These data belong to a study of long-term antiretroviral therapy in people with HIV. Germline values: CDR1 SGHRS, CDR2 YFSETQ. The ends were cut back, 2 bases at V and 6 bases at J, with 17 bases in the middle. The CDR3 spans 15 residues.

This clonotype was obtained from a man aged 50-60 years with HIV. The chain couples TRBV5-1 to TRBJ1-1, with D perhaps matching TRBD1 (5 bases). The specimen comprised unsorted PBMCs, sampled 2 years after starting antiretroviral therapy. The CDR3 DNA follows: TGCGCCAGCAGCTTTTCCGGGACTTATAGGGCTGAAGCTTTCTTT. Its protein product is CASSFSGTYRAEAFF.